These T cell receptor beta chains were read from a single sample in a study of Graves' ophthalmopathy and Graves' hyperthyroidism. TCRdb passed the multiplex PCR reads through MiXCR, listing each CDR3 protein once. Found here are roughly 500,000 distinct CDR3 sequences, 13% to 15% of them singletons; the top ten hold approximately 9.8%. The specimen sequenced was blood. Every receptor here comes from a woman in her 30s with Graves' ophthalmopathy. Both conserved end residues are part of each CDR3. The order of the fields is D gene, clone size, J gene, V gene, CDR3 DNA, CDR3 protein. The D gene is left open where the match is weak. Size values are once, few and many counts, or a class for expanded clones, and some rows have none.

d_gene: TRBD2; abundance: many; j_gene: TRBJ2-7; v_gene: TRBV5-1; CDR3nt: TGCGCCAGCAGCCCAGCGGGGGAGGCCTACGAGCAGTACTTC; CDR3aa: CASSPAGEAYEQYF
d_gene: TRBD2; abundance: -; j_gene: TRBJ2-7; v_gene: TRBV20-1; CDR3nt: TGCAGTGCTAGAGTGCCGGGACTAGCGGGAGTCGGGGCGCTTTGGAACGAGCAGTACTTC; CDR3aa: CSARVPGLAGVGALWNEQYF
d_gene: -; abundance: many; j_gene: TRBJ1-6; v_gene: TRBV6-1; CDR3nt: TGTGCCAGCAGTGAAGAAGGGAATTCACCCCTCCACTTT; CDR3aa: CASSEEGNSPLHF
d_gene: -; abundance: many; j_gene: TRBJ1-1; v_gene: TRBV29-1; CDR3nt: TGCAGCGTCGTTGGGGGTTCTAACACTGAAGCTTTCTTT; CDR3aa: CSVVGGSNTEAFF
d_gene: -; abundance: -; j_gene: TRBJ1-1; v_gene: TRBV2; CDR3nt: TGTGCCAGCAGTGAAGAACAGGGAAGCACTGAAGCTTTCTTT; CDR3aa: CASSEEQGSTEAFF
d_gene: -; abundance: once; j_gene: TRBJ1-3; v_gene: TRBV6-5; CDR3nt: TGTGCCAGCAGTTTACAGGGTGGAAACACCATATATTTT; CDR3aa: CASSLQGGNTIYF
d_gene: -; abundance: few; j_gene: TRBJ2-5; v_gene: TRBV19; CDR3nt: TGTGCCAGTAGTATGTCGGGACATAGCCGGAGGTGGGAGACCCAGTACTTC; CDR3aa: CASSMSGHSRRWETQYF
d_gene: -; abundance: many; j_gene: TRBJ1-1; v_gene: TRBV27; CDR3nt: TGTGCCAGCAGTTTAACCTTACAGGGTCCTGAAGCTTTCTTT; CDR3aa: CASSLTLQGPEAFF
d_gene: -; abundance: many; j_gene: TRBJ1-2; v_gene: TRBV24-1; CDR3nt: TGTGCCACCAGTGAGGGAACAGACTATGGCTACACCTTC; CDR3aa: CATSEGTDYGYTF
d_gene: TRBD1; abundance: -; j_gene: TRBJ1-5; v_gene: TRBV5-1; CDR3nt: TGCGCCAGCAGCTTGAGGGACAGGGGACCTTATAGCAATCAGCCCCAGCATTTT; CDR3aa: CASSLRDRGPYSNQPQHF
d_gene: -; abundance: many; j_gene: TRBJ1-1; v_gene: TRBV28; CDR3nt: TGTGCCAGCAGTTTATGGGCCGAGAGCACTGAAGCTTTCTTT; CDR3aa: CASSLWAESTEAFF
d_gene: TRBD1; abundance: many; j_gene: TRBJ2-5; v_gene: TRBV12-5; CDR3nt: TGTGCTAGTGGTTTGGGGGACAGGGGGCGTCAAGAGACCCAGTACTTC; CDR3aa: CASGLGDRGRQETQYF
d_gene: -; abundance: many; j_gene: TRBJ1-2; v_gene: TRBV29-1; CDR3nt: TGCAGCGTTGTTGGGGCCTCCTATGGCTACACCTTC; CDR3aa: CSVVGASYGYTF
d_gene: TRBD1; abundance: many; j_gene: TRBJ1-2; v_gene: TRBV28; CDR3nt: TGTGCCAGCAGTTATCCGACAGGGGGGAGTAACTATGGCTACACCTTC; CDR3aa: CASSYPTGGSNYGYTF
d_gene: -; abundance: many; j_gene: TRBJ2-6; v_gene: TRBV19; CDR3nt: TGTGCCAGTAGTAGACGCCCCCTTAGTTCTGGGGCCAACGTCCTGACTTTC; CDR3aa: CASSRRPLSSGANVLTF
d_gene: -; abundance: many; j_gene: TRBJ1-3; v_gene: TRBV2; CDR3nt: TGTGCCAGCTACCGAGTAAGCTCTGGAAACACCATATATTTT; CDR3aa: CASYRVSSGNTIYF
d_gene: -; abundance: many; j_gene: TRBJ2-7; v_gene: TRBV6-1; CDR3nt: TGTGCCAGCAGTGAAGAAGGGGACGAGCAGTACTTC; CDR3aa: CASSEEGDEQYF
d_gene: TRBD2; abundance: many; j_gene: TRBJ2-7; v_gene: TRBV9; CDR3nt: TGTGCCAGCAGCCCAGGGGATAGCGGGGGGACTTCGGAGCAGTACTTC; CDR3aa: CASSPGDSGGTSEQYF
d_gene: TRBD1; abundance: few; j_gene: TRBJ1-1; v_gene: TRBV6-1; CDR3nt: TGTGCCAGCACCCAGAACAGGGGGCATTTGGGTGAAGCTTTCTTT; CDR3aa: CASTQNRGHLGEAFF
d_gene: -; abundance: many; j_gene: TRBJ1-1; v_gene: TRBV27; CDR3nt: TGTGCCAGCAGTTCGGTCGTTGGAGAGACGAACACTGAAGCTTTCTTT; CDR3aa: CASSSVVGETNTEAFF
d_gene: -; abundance: -; j_gene: TRBJ1-6; v_gene: TRBV18; CDR3nt: TGTGCCAGCTCGCCCTGGAGGGGGATCAATAATTCACCCCTCCACTTT; CDR3aa: CASSPWRGINNSPLHF
d_gene: TRBD1; abundance: many; j_gene: TRBJ1-1; v_gene: TRBV11-1; CDR3nt: TGTGCCAGCAGCCCACCGGGACAGGGGGCCAGGAACACTGAAGCTTTCTTT; CDR3aa: CASSPPGQGARNTEAFF
d_gene: -; abundance: -; j_gene: TRBJ2-5; v_gene: TRBV6-5; CDR3nt: TGTGCCAGCAGTTACCAAGGCGGGGAGACCCAGTACTTC; CDR3aa: CASSYQGGETQYF
d_gene: -; abundance: many; j_gene: TRBJ2-7; v_gene: TRBV9; CDR3nt: TGTGCCAGCAGCGCGTCCCCGGGTCTTACCTACGAGCAGTACTTC; CDR3aa: CASSASPGLTYEQYF
d_gene: TRBD2; abundance: few; j_gene: TRBJ2-5; v_gene: TRBV6-1; CDR3nt: TGTGCCAGCAGTCCACAAGGGACTACGTACCAAGAGACCCAGTACTTC; CDR3aa: CASSPQGTTYQETQYF
d_gene: -; abundance: many; j_gene: TRBJ1-1; v_gene: TRBV24-1; CDR3nt: TGTGCCACCAGTGATACGAAACGGTCTACTTTCTTT; CDR3aa: CATSDTKRSTFF
d_gene: -; abundance: many; j_gene: TRBJ1-2; v_gene: TRBV12-3/TRBV12-4; CDR3nt: TGTGCCAGCAGTTTCTGGGACACCAACAGCGGCTACACCTTC; CDR3aa: CASSFWDTNSGYTF
d_gene: TRBD1; abundance: few; j_gene: TRBJ1-1; v_gene: TRBV4-1; CDR3nt: TGCGCCAGCAGCCAACTACAGGGGATGAACACTGAAGCTTTCTTT; CDR3aa: CASSQLQGMNTEAFF
d_gene: TRBD1; abundance: many; j_gene: TRBJ1-6; v_gene: TRBV4-1; CDR3nt: TGCGCCAGCAGCCACGCAGGGGGCGCATCAAATTCACCCCTCCACTTT; CDR3aa: CASSHAGGASNSPLHF
d_gene: TRBD1; abundance: many; j_gene: TRBJ1-1; v_gene: TRBV28; CDR3nt: TGTGCCAGCAGTTTGCGGGACAGGGGGCTGAACACTGAAGCTTTCTTT; CDR3aa: CASSLRDRGLNTEAFF
d_gene: TRBD1; abundance: many; j_gene: TRBJ2-7; v_gene: TRBV12-3/TRBV12-4; CDR3nt: TGTGCCAGCAGTTTATACGGGACAGGGGGCAACGAGCAGTACTTC; CDR3aa: CASSLYGTGGNEQYF
d_gene: -; abundance: many; j_gene: TRBJ2-5; v_gene: TRBV3-1; CDR3nt: TGTGCCAGCAGCCTACCGATGTTTTCGGGAAGCCCAAAAAAAGAGACCCAGTACTTC; CDR3aa: CASSLPMFSGSPKKETQYF
d_gene: TRBD2; abundance: many; j_gene: TRBJ2-7; v_gene: TRBV20-1; CDR3nt: TGCAGTGCTAGAGAGCGGGGACTAGGGGGCGAGCAGTACTTC; CDR3aa: CSARERGLGGEQYF
d_gene: -; abundance: many; j_gene: TRBJ2-7; v_gene: TRBV20-1; CDR3nt: TGCAGTGCTAGGCAGCAAATAAGTTACGAGCAGTACTTC; CDR3aa: CSARQQISYEQYF
d_gene: -; abundance: many; j_gene: TRBJ2-5; v_gene: TRBV10-3; CDR3nt: TGTGCCATCAGTGATGGGCTGCACCAAGAGACCCAGTACTTC; CDR3aa: CAISDGLHQETQYF
d_gene: -; abundance: -; j_gene: TRBJ1-2; v_gene: TRBV12-3/TRBV12-4; CDR3nt: TGTGCCAGCAGTTTATTTGCTGGAGGCTACACCTTC; CDR3aa: CASSLFAGGYTF